This TCR beta chain is drawn from a study of neurological immune-mediated disorders. The V gene lost 4 bases and the J gene lost 6 bases, with 13 bases spanning the gap. Germline CDR1 is SGHDT and CDR2 is YYEEEE. This CDR3 is 14 amino acids long. TCRdb itself ran the 5' RACE reads through MiXCR, one entry per CDR3 protein. The sample includes about 59,000 distinct CDR3 sequences, approximately 12% of them seen just once. This clonotype was counted at least ten times. The V call is TRBV5-6, the J call TRBJ2-2; no firm D call. Sequenced input: PBMCs. The receptor's source is an older woman with HTLV-1-associated myelopathy (HAM/TSP). As DNA, the CDR3 is TGTGCCAGCAGCCTTCCTGATGCCGCCGGGGAGCTGTTTTTT. As protein: CASSLPDAAGELFF.